This T cell receptor (beta chain) was recorded in a study of cytomegalovirus exposure and HLA in healthy donors (dated by TCRdb to 2016 to 2017). Notes on the research overall: An earlier analysis of approximately 590 of the donors reported approximately 300 Gb of sequence data and 117 million unique TCR beta sequences from about 200 million T cells. Donor age, sex, ethnicity and CMV serostatus were compiled alongside the repertoire data. The study profiled the T cell repertoires of about 640 subjects by immunosequencing and related them to cytomegalovirus serostatus. Because of strong linkage in the cohort, roughly five DR-DQ haplotypes were treated as single units for association and clustering. Typing coverage varied by locus: about 629-640 donors for A, B, C, DRB1 and DQB1; roughly 500 for DQA1; 606 for DPA1; more than 450 for DPB1. The study aimed to test whether signatures of past pathogen exposure could be identified by cataloging public T cell receptors. An early release that covered about 600 HLA-typed donors contained 300 to 350 gigabases of sequencing data and tens of millions of unique TCR sequences. To decide whether each TCR beta V gene segment behaved as functional or pseudogenic, an earlier analysis of some 570 of the donors relied on high-throughput TCR beta sequencing. Along with the roughly 710-subject first cohort, a separate validation cohort of some 130 different subjects was used. Rather than using new phenotypic data, the later analysis identified candidate immune exposures from TCR beta sequences and from how often those sequences occurred across donors. All discovery cohort repertoires had been generated on a single sequencing platform. Among the 398 genotyped donors, 75% to 90% belonged to the genetic ancestry cluster associated with self-reported Caucasian donors. Both class I and class II loci were covered by HLA typing, at four-digit resolution. Among almost 400 genotyped donors of the cohort, an average of around 240,000 unique TCR beta nucleotide sequences were sequenced per donor, roughly 20% of them non-productive. To predict cytomegalovirus infection status, the study combined high-throughput TCR immunosequencing, statistical association of individual TCRs with disease status, and machine learning. A later analysis re-examined previously published TCR beta repertoires from more than 550 donors and added high-resolution HLA genotyping to investigate patterns of TCR occurrence. A later genetic analysis took genome-wide SNP genotypes for about 60% of the roughly 670 donors and used that subset as a discovery cohort.

The receptor library was made with the immunoSEQ multiplex PCR assay. For the multiplex PCR, a mixture combining 60 forward primers for TCR Vbeta segments and 13 reverse primers for TCR Jbeta segments was used. The CDR3 region of rearranged TCR beta genes was amplified from genomic DNA by a multiplex PCR assay. The amplified TCR beta libraries were sequenced on the Illumina HiSeq System as 87-base-pair reads. Under the source paper's analysis protocol: In a later analysis, tens of millions of unique TCR beta chains were counted across the 500 to 700 repertoires, and roughly 11 million of these chains were shared by at least two donors. Raw reads were error-corrected and collapsed into unique sequences by a nearest-neighbor algorithm in which closely related sequences were merged to remove PCR and sequencing errors. To assign V, D and J gene segments, CDR3 sequences were aligned to IMGT reference sequences. For a sequence to be retained, a match of at least six nucleotides to both a V gene segment and a J gene segment was required. A rearrangement was called productive if the CDR3 had no stop codons and remained in frame with V and J, and every other rearrangement was called non-productive. Following IMGT convention, CDR3 was defined as the stretch from the second conserved V-encoded cysteine up to the conserved J-encoded phenylalanine. The earlier analysis of about 560 of the donors excluded any sequence lacking an unambiguous match to a single V gene segment. In an earlier analysis of almost 600 of the donors, a V segment was called functional when productive rearrangements were above 56.7%, and segregating when the standard deviation between donors exceeded 5%. A statistical classification framework was built to diagnose cytomegalovirus status from the catalog of TCR beta chain sequences. V and J gene assignment, in a later analysis, came from comparing TCR nucleotide sequences with IMGT/GENE-DB human TR gene sequences. In a later analysis, CDR3 sequences and most-parsimonious VDJ recombination scenarios were assigned using the TCRdist pipeline. A later analysis defined each TCR beta chain by its CDR3 amino acid sequence plus V-gene family, and excluded reads lacking a unique V-gene family. As a way to deal with suspected cross-contamination and a sequencing artifact, a later analysis dropped hundreds of nucleotide sequences that were highly shared and had low generation probability. In a later analysis, a clonal expansion index was calculated for each public chain from normalized within-repertoire ranks of inferred template counts. In a later analysis, generation probabilities were computed using a VDJ recombination model fitted to out-of-frame rearrangements, and the results were checked against IGoR. In a later analysis, TCR-TCR, TCR-HLA and TCR-CMV co-occurrence was scored with hypergeometric tests, and a repertoire-size bias correction was applied to TCR pairs. False discovery rates were estimated in a later analysis by permuting HLA or CMV assignments 20 times. In a later analysis, co-occurring TCRs were grouped with DBSCAN, and TCRdist sequence similarity was added when clustering was performed within HLA-allele-positive subsets. Repertoires with fewer than 30,000 or more than 120,000 public chains were left out of co-occurrence clustering, as were five repertoires with anomalous nucleotide sharing. In its TCRdb copy, this immuneACCESS table keeps in-frame sequences only and misses some clones. Where compared with another copy, unresolved V genes explain less than half of these, and the others have no known cause. D and trimming were read from the DNA, whereas the V and J calls and clone size are those reported in that table. This sample gives tens of thousands of clones in total; approximately 80% of them show up just once. Approximately 3.3% of the sample is taken by the ten largest.

Findings and caveats that apply to the study as a whole: When HLA alleles, especially DR and DQ, strongly co-occurred, TCR associations were difficult to assign to individual alleles. A later genetic analysis reported fewer N-insertions in productive TCRs among donors in an Asian-associated ancestry cluster than the roughly 700-donor mean. In a later analysis, most CMV-associated TCR beta chains were found to appear HLA-restricted, with HLA associations seemingly driven largely by CMV exposure. Several of the top co-occurrence clusters appeared to be linked to parvovirus B19, influenza, CMV and Epstein-Barr virus, according to a later analysis. The only immune exposure information available for the cohort was CMV serostatus. A cluster of highly shared sequence variants was judged likely to represent a technical artifact of the sequencing pipeline. In this cohort, only TCR beta chains were sequenced, and detectable features were limited by the absence of alpha or paired-chain data. Cytomegalovirus status was reported to be diagnosed by the classifier with high specificity and sensitivity in both the original and validation cohorts. Because HLA typing was missing for some donors at each locus, association tests included only the typed subset. Linkage disequilibrium might explain the correlated functional status among segregating V segments, but an unknown experimental factor could not be ruled out. Most TCR sequences were seen in very few donors, while some public TCRs were found in many individuals. An earlier analysis of approximately 600 of the donors showed that most TCR beta V segments appeared in productive rearrangements either about 90% or about 30% of the time, which broadly matched IMGT annotations. A further reported finding was that TCR beta sequences accurately predicted the HLA-A and HLA-B alleles for most subjects in the first cohort. In a later analysis, 16,951 TCR beta sequences were associated with specific HLA alleles at a false discovery rate of 0.05. Three of the identified cytomegalovirus-associated TCR beta chains were confirmed in vitro to be specific for cytomegalovirus antigens. In a later analysis, HLA-associated TCR beta chains showed more clonal expansion and lower generation probabilities than non-associated chains that were equally common. An association between a missense DCLRE1C variant and V-gene and J-gene trimming of TCR beta chains was found in a later genetic analysis and replicated in an independent cohort. Because counts were too low, some 17 rarely observed V segments, including chromosome 9 orphons, were excluded from the earlier analysis of around 640 of the donors. According to a later analysis, TCR association rates differed among HLA loci, with DRB1 alleles showing the most associated TCRs and HLA-C alleles showing the fewest. The authors suggested that the approach could potentially be generalized to other disease states and immunological phenotypes. Sequencing depth was assumed to be roughly uniform across donors in the presence/absence analyses, though that assumption may not hold. A total of fewer than 200 TCR beta chains were listed by the study as associated with cytomegalovirus.

To note about this clone: Its antigen specificity is not known. The record has no base qualities; no much larger clone is one base away.

The cohort was made up of 500 to 800 healthy bone marrow donors. At the time of sampling, every cohort member was nominally healthy, though immune exposures that went unrecorded were likely present. The donor was CMV seropositive and was included in the group of around 300 seropositive cohort members. A peripheral blood sample was collected from each donor, and TCR beta sequencing was performed on peripheral blood mononuclear cells. Genomic DNA was extracted from the blood cell samples with the Qiagen DNeasy Blood Extraction Kit. Sequenced material: PBMCs. The clonotype originates from a woman aged 40-49 years in good health and CMV-seropositive.

In nucleotides, the sequence is TGTGCCAGCAGTGGCCAGACTCTGTCCTCTGGAAACACCATATATTTT. The encoded protein is CASSGQTLSSGNTIYF. The rearranged segments are TRBV27 and TRBJ1-3, with the D segment identity uncertain. The germline V gene (reference sequence) sets CDR1 to MNHEY and CDR2 to SMNVEV. V is cut by 5 bases and J by 0 bases, and the space between the germline ends is 14 bases. Including the terminal cysteine and phenylalanine, the CDR3 comprises 16 residues. The DNA shown is the 48-base CDR3, in frame from base 1.